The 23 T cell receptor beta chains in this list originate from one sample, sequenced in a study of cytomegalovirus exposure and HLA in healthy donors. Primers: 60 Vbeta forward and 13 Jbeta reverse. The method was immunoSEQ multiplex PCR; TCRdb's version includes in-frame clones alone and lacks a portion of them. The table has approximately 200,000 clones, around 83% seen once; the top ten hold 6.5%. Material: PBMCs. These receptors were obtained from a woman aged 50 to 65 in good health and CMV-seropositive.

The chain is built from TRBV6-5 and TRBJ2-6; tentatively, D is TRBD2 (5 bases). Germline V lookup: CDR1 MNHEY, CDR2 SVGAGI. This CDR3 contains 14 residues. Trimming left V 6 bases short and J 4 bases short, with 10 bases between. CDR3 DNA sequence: TGTGCCAGCAGGCACGAGGGCGGGGCCAACGTCCTGACTTTC. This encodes CASRHEGGANVLTF.

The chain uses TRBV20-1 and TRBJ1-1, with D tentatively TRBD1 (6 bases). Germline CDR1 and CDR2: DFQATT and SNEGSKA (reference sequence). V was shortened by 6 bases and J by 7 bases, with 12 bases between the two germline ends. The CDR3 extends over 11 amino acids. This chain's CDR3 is CSARTGSEAFF. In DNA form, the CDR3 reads TGCAGTGCGAGAACAGGGAGTGAAGCTTTCTTT.

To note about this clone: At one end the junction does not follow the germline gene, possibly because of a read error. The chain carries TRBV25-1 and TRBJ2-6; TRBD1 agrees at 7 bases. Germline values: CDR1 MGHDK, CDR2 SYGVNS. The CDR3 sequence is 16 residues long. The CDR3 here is CASSDGTVSGANGLTF. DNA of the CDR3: TGTGCCAGCAGTGACGGGACAGTCTCTGGGGCCAACGGCCTGACTTTC.

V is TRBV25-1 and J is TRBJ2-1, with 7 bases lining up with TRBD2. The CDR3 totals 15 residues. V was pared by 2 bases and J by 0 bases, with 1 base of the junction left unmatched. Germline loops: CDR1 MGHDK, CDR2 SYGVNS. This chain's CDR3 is CASSEGGVSYNEQFF. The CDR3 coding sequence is TGTGCCAGCAGTGAAGGGGGGGTCTCCTACAATGAGCAGTTCTTC. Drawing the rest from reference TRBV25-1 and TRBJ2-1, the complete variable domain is EADIYQTPRYLVIGTGKKITLECSQTMGHDKMYWYQQDPGMELHLIHYSYGVNSTEKGDLSSESTVSRIRTEHFPLTLESARPSHTSQYLCASSEGGVSYNEQFFGPGTRLTVL.

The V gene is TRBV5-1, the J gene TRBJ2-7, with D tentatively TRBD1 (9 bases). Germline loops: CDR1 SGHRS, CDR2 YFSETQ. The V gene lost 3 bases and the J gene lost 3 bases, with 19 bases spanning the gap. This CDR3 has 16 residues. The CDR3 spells CASSSGGGQGYYEQYF. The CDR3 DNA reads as TGCGCCAGCAGCTCGGGAGGGGGACAGGGATACTACGAGCAGTACTTC.

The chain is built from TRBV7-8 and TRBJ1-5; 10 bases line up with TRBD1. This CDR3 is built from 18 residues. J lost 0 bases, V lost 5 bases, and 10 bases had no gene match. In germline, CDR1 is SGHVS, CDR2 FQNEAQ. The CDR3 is CASSTYLTGGFSNQPQHF. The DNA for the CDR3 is TGTGCCAGCAGCACTTACTTGACAGGGGGCTTTAGCAATCAGCCCCAGCATTTT.

The CDR3 loop is CASRFGGGAYNEQFF. CDR3 DNA: TGTGCCAGCAGATTCGGCGGAGGGGCCTACAATGAGCAGTTCTTC. The chain carries TRBV2 and TRBJ2-1, with D perhaps matching TRBD2 (6 bases). This CDR3 is 15 amino acids long. The germline V gene has CDR1 SNHLY and CDR2 FYNNEI. Deletions cut 6 bases from V and 2 bases from J, with 14 bases between.

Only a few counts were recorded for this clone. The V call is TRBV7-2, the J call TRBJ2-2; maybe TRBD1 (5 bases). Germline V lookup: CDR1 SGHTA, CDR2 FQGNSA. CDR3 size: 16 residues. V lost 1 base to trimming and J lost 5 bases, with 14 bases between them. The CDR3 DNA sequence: TGTGCCAGCAGCTTAGTATCAGGGTTAGGTACCGGGGAGCTGTTTTTT. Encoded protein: CASSLVSGLGTGELFF.

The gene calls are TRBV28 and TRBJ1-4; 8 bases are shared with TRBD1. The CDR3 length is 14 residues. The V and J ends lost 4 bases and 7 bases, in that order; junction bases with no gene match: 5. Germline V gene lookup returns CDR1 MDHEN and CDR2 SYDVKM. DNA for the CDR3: TGTGCCAGCAGTTCCGGACAGGGTGTTGAAAAACTGTTTTTT. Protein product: CASSSGQGVEKLFF. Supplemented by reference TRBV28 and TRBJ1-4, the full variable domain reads DVKVTQSSRYLVKRTGEKVFLECVQDMDHENMFWYRQDPGLGLRLIYFSYDVKMKEKGDIPEGYSVSREKKERFSLILESASTNQTSMYLCASSSGQGVEKLFFGSGTQLSVL.

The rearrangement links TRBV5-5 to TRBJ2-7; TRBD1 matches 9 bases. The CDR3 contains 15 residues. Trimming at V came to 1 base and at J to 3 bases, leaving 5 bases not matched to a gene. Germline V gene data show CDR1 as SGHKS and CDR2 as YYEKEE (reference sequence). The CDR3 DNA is TGTGCCAGCAGCTTGTTTGGACAGGGGTTCTACGAGCAGTACTTC. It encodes CASSLFGQGFYEQYF.

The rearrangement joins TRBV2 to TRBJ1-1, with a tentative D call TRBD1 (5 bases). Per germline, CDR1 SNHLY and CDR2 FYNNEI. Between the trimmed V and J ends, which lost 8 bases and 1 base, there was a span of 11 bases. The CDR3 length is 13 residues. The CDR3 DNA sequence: TGTGCCAGCCGTGCGGGGGAGAACACTGAAGCTTTCTTT. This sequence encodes CASRAGENTEAFF.

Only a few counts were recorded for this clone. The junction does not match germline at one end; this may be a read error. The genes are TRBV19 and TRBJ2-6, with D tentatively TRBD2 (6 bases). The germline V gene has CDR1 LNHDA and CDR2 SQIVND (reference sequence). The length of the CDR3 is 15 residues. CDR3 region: CASEVGGSGANGLTF. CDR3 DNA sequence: TGTGCCAGTGAGGTGGGAGGAAGTGGGGCCAACGGCCTGACTTTC.

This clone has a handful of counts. This chain's CDR3 is CASSEFKDFQETQYF. In nucleotides, the CDR3 is TGTGCCAGCAGTGAATTTAAGGACTTCCAAGAGACCCAGTACTTC. The rearrangement uses TRBV25-1 and TRBJ2-5; D perhaps matches TRBD2 (5 bases). The CDR3 runs to 15 residues. CDR1 is MGHDK, CDR2 SYGVNS, per germline. Trimming left V 1 base short and J 1 base short, with 10 bases between.

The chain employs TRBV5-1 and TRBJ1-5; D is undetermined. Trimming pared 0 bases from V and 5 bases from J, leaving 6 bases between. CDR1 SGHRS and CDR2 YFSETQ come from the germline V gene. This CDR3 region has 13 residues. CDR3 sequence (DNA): TGCGCCAGCAGCTTGGACGGTGATCAGCCCCAGCATTTT. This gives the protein CASSLDGDQPQHF. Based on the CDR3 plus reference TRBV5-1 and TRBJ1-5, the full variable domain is KAGVTQTPRYLIKTRGQQVTLSCSPISGHRSVSWYQQTPGQGLQFLFEYFSETQRNKGNFPGRFSGRQFSNSRSEMNVSTLELGDSALYLCASSLDGDQPQHFGDGTRLSIL.

CDR3 region: CASSFPDRGGEQYF. CDR3 nucleotide sequence: TGTGCCAGCAGCTTTCCCGACAGGGGTGGCGAGCAGTACTTC. The chain carries TRBV7-9 and TRBJ2-7, with 8 bases lining up with TRBD1. This CDR3 spans 14 amino acids. Germline assignment: CDR1 SEHNR and CDR2 FQNEAQ (reference sequence). V lost 3 bases, J lost 6 bases, and 7 bases stayed unmatched.

For the CDR3, the DNA is TGTGCCAGCAGCTTGGGGGGGAGGGGTTCCGGGGAGCTGTTTTTT. This gives the protein CASSLGGRGSGELFF. V and J are TRBV5-4 and TRBJ2-2, with 7 nucleotides matching TRBD2. After removal of 0 bases from V and 6 bases from J, the junction contained 5 bases not matched to a gene. CDR3 length: 15 amino acids. Germline CDR1 is SGHNT and CDR2 is YYREEE (reference sequence).

DNA for the CDR3: TGTGCCAGCAGCTCAGATACGGGAGGGCCGAACACCGGGGAGCTGTTTTTT. Translated, it gives CASSSDTGGPNTGELFF. The J gene is TRBJ2-2, the V gene TRBV5-6; 8 bases match TRBD2. Germline CDR1 and CDR2: SGHDT and YYEEEE. The junction had 7 bases not matched to a gene; V was cut back by 3 bases and J by 0 bases. CDR3 size: 17 residues. The variable domain in full, completed from reference TRBV5-6 and TRBJ2-2, reads DAGVTQSPTHLIKTRGQQVTLRCSPKSGHDTVSWYQQALGQGPQFIFQYYEEEERQRGNFPDRFSGHQFPNYSSELNVNALLLGDSALYLCASSSDTGGPNTGELFFGEGSRLTVL.

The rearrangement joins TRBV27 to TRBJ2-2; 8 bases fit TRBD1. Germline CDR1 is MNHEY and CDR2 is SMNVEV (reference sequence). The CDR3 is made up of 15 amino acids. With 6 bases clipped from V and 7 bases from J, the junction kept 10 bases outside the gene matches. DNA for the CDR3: TGTGCCAGCAGCCGACAGGGGCGCTTAGGCGGGGAGCTGTTTTTT. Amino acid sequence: CASSRQGRLGGELFF.

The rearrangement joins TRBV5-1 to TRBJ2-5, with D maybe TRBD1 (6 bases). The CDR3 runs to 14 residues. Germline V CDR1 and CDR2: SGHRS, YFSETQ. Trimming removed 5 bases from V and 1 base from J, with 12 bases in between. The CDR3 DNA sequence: TGCGCCAGCAGTTATCAGGGGTCCCAAGAGACCCAGTACTTC. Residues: CASSYQGSQETQYF. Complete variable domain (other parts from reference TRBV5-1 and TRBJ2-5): KAGVTQTPRYLIKTRGQQVTLSCSPISGHRSVSWYQQTPGQGLQFLFEYFSETQRNKGNFPGRFSGRQFSNSRSEMNVSTLELGDSALYLCASSYQGSQETQYFGPGTRLLVL.

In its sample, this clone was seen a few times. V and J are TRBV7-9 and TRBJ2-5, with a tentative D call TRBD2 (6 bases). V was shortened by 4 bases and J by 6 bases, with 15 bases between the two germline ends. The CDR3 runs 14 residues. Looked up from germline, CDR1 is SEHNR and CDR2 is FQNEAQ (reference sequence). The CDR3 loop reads CASSSGRGTKTQYF. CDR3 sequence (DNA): TGTGCCAGCAGCTCCGGGCGGGGAACGAAGACCCAGTACTTC.

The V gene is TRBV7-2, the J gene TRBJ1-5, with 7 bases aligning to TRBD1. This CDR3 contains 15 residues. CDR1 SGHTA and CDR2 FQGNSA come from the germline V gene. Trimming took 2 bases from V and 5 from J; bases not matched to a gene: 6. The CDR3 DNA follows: TGTGCCAGCAGCTTATACAGGGGATCCGATCAGCCCCAGCATTTT. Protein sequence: CASSLYRGSDQPQHF.

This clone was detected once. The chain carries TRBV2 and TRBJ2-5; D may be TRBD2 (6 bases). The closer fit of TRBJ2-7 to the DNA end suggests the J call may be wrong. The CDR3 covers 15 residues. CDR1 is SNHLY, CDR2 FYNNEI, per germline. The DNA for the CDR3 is TGTGCCAGCAGTCGGCACGGGGAGGTGGGATACGAGCAGTACTTC. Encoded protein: CASSRHGEVGYEQYF.

Here the CDR3 DNA reads TGTGCCAGCTCACCAACAGCGGGCAATCAGCCCCAGCATTTT. Residues: CASSPTAGNQPQHF. This sequence joins TRBV18 and TRBJ1-5; unclear D gene. In germline, CDR1 is KGHSH, CDR2 LQKENI. The germline V and J ends were trimmed by 2 bases and 2 bases, with 7 bases remaining between them. The CDR3 contains 14 residues.